This T cell receptor (beta chain) was captured in a study of blood T cells in healthy people across ages. The study drew donors from healthy Caucasian individuals in Russia aged about 6 to 95. A second 7 to 11 cycle PCR used barcoded and J-beta primers. TCRdb redid the calling of the 5' RACE reads with MiXCR, one entry per CDR3 protein. The data contain 1.4 million to 1.5 million distinct CDR3 sequences, about 40% of them singletons. Germline V gene sequence: CDR1 LGHDT, CDR2 YNNKEL (reference sequence). The CDR3 is 15 amino acids. Details on this clonotype: A read error may be the cause here, since a much bigger clone is one base away.

The sample consisted of blood. The receptor was derived from a woman in her late teens or twenties in good health. The V call is TRBV3-1, the J call TRBJ2-1; 11 bases match TRBD2. The CDR3 spells CASNQTSGGYNEQFF. The CDR3 DNA reads as TGTGCCAGCAACCAAACTAGCGGGGGTTACAATGAGCAGTTCTTC.